This T cell receptor beta chain stems from a study of OX40 agonist ivuxolimab in advanced cancers. Study-level background: The study enrolled dose-escalation patients with hepatocellular carcinoma, melanoma, renal cell or head and neck cancer.

Some clones are missing from TCRdb's copy, which holds only in-frame ones; the method was immunoSEQ multiplex PCR. In the table there are around 70,000 clones, 85% of which are singletons. The germline V and J ends were trimmed by 6 bases and 5 bases, with 17 bases remaining between them. The CDR3 runs 13 residues. CDR1 SQVTM and CDR2 ANQGSEA come from the germline V gene. Patients who had autoimmune disease history or got systemic immunosuppression were left out. At baseline, cycle 4 day 1, and cycle 7 day 1, blood was sampled. Sequencing was performed on CD4+ or CD8+ T cells sorted from blood, taken in a trial of the OX40 agonist ivuxolimab. The sequence was obtained from an adult with an advanced solid tumor such as melanoma, head and neck, liver or kidney cancer. This rearrangement joins TRBV29-1 to TRBJ2-7, with a tentative D call TRBD1 (6 bases). CDR3 sequence (DNA): TGCAGCGTGAGGCCCACAGGGATCGACGAGCAGTACTTC. This sequence encodes CSVRPTGIDEQYF.